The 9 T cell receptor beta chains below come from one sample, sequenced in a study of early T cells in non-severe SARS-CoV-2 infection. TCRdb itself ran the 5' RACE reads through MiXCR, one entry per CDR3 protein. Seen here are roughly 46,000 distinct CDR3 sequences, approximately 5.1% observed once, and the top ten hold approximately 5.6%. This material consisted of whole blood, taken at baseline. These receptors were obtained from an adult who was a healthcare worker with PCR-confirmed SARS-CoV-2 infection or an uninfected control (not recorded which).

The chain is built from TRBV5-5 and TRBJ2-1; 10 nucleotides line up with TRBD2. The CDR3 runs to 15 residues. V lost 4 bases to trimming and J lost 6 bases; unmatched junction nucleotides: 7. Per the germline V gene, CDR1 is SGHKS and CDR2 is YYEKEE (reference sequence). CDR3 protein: CASSAGLAGANEQFF. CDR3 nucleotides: TGTGCCAGCAGCGCTGGGCTAGCGGGAGCCAATGAGCAGTTCTTC.

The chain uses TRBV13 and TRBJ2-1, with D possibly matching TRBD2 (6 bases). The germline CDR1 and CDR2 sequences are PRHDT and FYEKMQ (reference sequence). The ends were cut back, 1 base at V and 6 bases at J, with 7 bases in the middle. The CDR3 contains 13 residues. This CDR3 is CASSLDGSNEQFF. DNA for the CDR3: TGTGCCAGCAGCTTAGACGGGAGCAATGAGCAGTTCTTC.

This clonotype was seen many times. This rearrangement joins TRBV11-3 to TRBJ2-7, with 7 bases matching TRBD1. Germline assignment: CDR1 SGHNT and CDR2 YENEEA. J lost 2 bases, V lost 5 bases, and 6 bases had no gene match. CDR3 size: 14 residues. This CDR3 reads CASSKGDRPYEQYF. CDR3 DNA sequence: TGTGCCAGCAGCAAAGGGGACAGACCCTACGAGCAGTACTTC.

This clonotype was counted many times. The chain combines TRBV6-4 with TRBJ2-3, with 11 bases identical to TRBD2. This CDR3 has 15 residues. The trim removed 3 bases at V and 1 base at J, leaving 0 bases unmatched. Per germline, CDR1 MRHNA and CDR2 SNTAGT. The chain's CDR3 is CASSEGLAGTDTQYF. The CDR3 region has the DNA TGTGCCAGCAGTGAGGGACTAGCGGGCACAGATACGCAGTATTTT.

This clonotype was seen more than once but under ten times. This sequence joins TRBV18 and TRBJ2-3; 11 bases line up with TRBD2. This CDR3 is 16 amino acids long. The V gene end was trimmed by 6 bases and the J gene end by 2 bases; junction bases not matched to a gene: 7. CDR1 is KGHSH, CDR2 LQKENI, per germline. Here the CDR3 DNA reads TGTGCCAGCTCGCAAACGGGACTAGCGGCCACAGATACGCAGTATTTT. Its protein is CASSQTGLAATDTQYF.

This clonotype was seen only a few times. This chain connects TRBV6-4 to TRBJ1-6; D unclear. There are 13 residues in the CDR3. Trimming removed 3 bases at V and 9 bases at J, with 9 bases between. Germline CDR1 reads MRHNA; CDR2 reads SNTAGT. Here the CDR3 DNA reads TGTGCCAGCAGTGAGATGTTTGGTTCACCCCTCCACTTT. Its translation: CASSEMFGSPLHF.

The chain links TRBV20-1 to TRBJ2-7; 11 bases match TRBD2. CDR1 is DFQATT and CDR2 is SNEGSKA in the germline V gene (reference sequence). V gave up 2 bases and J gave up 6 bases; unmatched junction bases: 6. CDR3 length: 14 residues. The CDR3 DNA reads TGCAGTGCTAGAAGACTAGCGGGACCTGTCGAGCAGTACTTC. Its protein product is CSARRLAGPVEQYF.

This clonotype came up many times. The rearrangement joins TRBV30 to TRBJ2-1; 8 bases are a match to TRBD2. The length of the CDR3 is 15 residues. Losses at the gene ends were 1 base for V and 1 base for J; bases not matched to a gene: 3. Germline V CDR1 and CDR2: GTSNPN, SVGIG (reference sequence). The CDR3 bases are TGTGCCTGGAGTGCCGGGACTAGGTCCTACAATGAGCAGTTCTTC. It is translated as CAWSAGTRSYNEQFF.

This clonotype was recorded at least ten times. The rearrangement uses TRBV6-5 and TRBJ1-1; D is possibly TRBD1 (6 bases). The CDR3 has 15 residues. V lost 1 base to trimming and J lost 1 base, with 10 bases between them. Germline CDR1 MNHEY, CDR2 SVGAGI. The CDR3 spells CASSYWGRGNTEAFF. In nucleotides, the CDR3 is TGTGCCAGCAGTTACTGGGGCAGGGGGAACACTGAAGCTTTCTTT.